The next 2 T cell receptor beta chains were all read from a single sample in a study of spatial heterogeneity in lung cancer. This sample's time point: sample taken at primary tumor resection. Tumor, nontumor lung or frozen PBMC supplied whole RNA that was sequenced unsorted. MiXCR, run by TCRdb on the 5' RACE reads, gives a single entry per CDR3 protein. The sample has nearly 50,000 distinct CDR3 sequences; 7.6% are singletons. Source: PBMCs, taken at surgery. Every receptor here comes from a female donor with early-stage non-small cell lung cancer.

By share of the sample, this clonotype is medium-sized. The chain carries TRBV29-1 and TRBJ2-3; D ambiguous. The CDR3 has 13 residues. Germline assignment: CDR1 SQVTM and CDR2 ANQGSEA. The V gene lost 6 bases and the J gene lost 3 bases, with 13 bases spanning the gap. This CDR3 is CSVIDGLTDTQYF. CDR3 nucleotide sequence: TGCAGCGTGATAGACGGGTTGACAGATACGCAGTATTTT.

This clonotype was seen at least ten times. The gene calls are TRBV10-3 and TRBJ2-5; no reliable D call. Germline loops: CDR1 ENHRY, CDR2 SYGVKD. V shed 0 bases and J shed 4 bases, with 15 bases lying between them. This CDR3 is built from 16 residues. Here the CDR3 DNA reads TGTGCCATCAGTGAGTCGAACCTAGGGAACTCAGAGACCCAGTACTTC. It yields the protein CAISESNLGNSETQYF.